This TCR beta chain was sequenced during a study of CD8+ T cells in alopecia areata. RNA extraction was followed by reverse transcription into cDNA, which acted as the sequencing template. Data came from immunoSEQ multiplex PCR; TCRdb stores just in-frame clones and leaves some out. This table has about 140,000 clones, more than 85% appearing once. The treatment here: oral pan-JAK inhibitor, 5-10 mg twice daily. Peripheral blood, together with lesional scalp punch biopsies, was collected from alopecia areata patients. General study points: Tofacitinib significantly reduced both scalp clonality and expanded CD8+ clones among the top 100. Uncertainty about whether baseline CD8+ expansion is linked to response remains, with one nonresponder. Throughout tofacitinib, many expanded lesional clones continued to persist in scalp and blood.

This clone was seen a single time. Its antigen is not identified. This CDR3 has 13 amino acids. Trimming cost V 5 bases and J 0 bases, with 8 bases left between them. Germline V CDR1 and CDR2: SGHRS, YFSETQ. The sequence derives from a human donor with alopecia areata. The rearrangement uses TRBV5-1 and TRBJ1-1; D is possibly TRBD1 (5 bases). Sequences were derived from CD8+ T cells sorted from blood, sampled at week 4, from a patient treated with tofacitinib. DNA for the CDR3: TGCGCCAGCAGGGGGGAGCTGAACACTGAAGCTTTCTTT. Protein sequence: CASRGELNTEAFF.